The 6 T cell receptor beta chains below were found in one sample sequenced in a study of blood T cells in healthy people across ages. Together with a sample-barcoded 5' primer, a J-beta primer mix was included in a second PCR lasting roughly 6 to 12 cycles. Each CDR3 protein gets one entry after TCRdb re-called the 5' RACE reads with MiXCR. The sample contains 750,000 to 950,000 distinct CDR3 sequences, around 25% of which appear only once. The same sample was also used in a study of T cells of mothers and their children.

Sample: blood. The receptors derive from a boy under 18 in good health.

The chain recombines TRBV6-5 with TRBJ2-5; TRBD2 is a possible D gene (6 bases). The closer fit of TRBJ2-7 to the DNA end suggests the J call may be wrong. The CDR3 runs to 13 residues. Germline CDR1 and CDR2: MNHEY and SVGAGI. CDR3 sequence (DNA): TGTGCCAGCAGTTACTGGAGGGGTTACGAGCAGTACTTC. Amino acids: CASSYWRGYEQYF.

The CDR3 DNA follows: TGTGCCAGCAGTTTAGTCGGGGTTGGCTATAATTCACCCCTCCACTTT. Encoded protein: CASSLVGVGYNSPLHF. The V and J genes are TRBV12-3 or TRBV12-4 and TRBJ1-6, with D hard to call. Deletions cut 1 base from V and 3 bases from J, with 10 bases between. The CDR3 consists of 16 residues.

V usage is TRBV11-2 and J usage is TRBJ2-7; 9 bases are a match to TRBD2. Germline V gene sequence: CDR1 SGHAT, CDR2 FQNNGV. V lost 5 bases and J lost 3; bases outside the gene matches: 14. The CDR3 contains 17 residues. The CDR3 nucleotides read TGTGCCAGCAGCCCGAGGGGAAAGACTAGCGGAAACTACGAGCAGTACTTC. It codes for CASSPRGKTSGNYEQYF.

The sample holds one count of this clonotype. V usage is TRBV20-1 and J usage is TRBJ2-3, with D maybe TRBD2 (6 bases). The V gene lost 3 bases and the J gene lost 1 base, with 14 bases spanning the gap. Germline CDR1 DFQATT, CDR2 SNEGSKA (reference sequence). This CDR3 is 15 amino acids long. CDR3 in amino acids: CSAREGLYGTDTQYF. The CDR3 coding sequence is TGCAGTGCTAGGGAGGGCCTTTATGGCACAGATACGCAGTATTTT.

A few counts support this clonotype. This chain uses TRBV14 with TRBJ2-5; D is unresolved. CDR3 length equals 12 residues. CDR1 is SGHDN and CDR2 is FVKESK in the germline V gene. Trimming took 3 bases from V and 1 from J, leaving 3 bases between them. The CDR3 loop is CASSHSQETQYF. As DNA, the CDR3 is TGTGCCAGCAGCCACAGCCAAGAGACCCAGTACTTC.

V and J are TRBV5-1 and TRBJ2-5; D is unclear. The DNA end favors TRBJ2-1, so the J call may be wrong. The germline CDR1 and CDR2 sequences are SGHRS and YFSETQ. There are 12 residues in the CDR3. Here the CDR3 reads CASSWAGNEQFF. CDR3 nucleotides: TGCGCCAGCAGCTGGGCAGGCAATGAGCAGTTCTTC.